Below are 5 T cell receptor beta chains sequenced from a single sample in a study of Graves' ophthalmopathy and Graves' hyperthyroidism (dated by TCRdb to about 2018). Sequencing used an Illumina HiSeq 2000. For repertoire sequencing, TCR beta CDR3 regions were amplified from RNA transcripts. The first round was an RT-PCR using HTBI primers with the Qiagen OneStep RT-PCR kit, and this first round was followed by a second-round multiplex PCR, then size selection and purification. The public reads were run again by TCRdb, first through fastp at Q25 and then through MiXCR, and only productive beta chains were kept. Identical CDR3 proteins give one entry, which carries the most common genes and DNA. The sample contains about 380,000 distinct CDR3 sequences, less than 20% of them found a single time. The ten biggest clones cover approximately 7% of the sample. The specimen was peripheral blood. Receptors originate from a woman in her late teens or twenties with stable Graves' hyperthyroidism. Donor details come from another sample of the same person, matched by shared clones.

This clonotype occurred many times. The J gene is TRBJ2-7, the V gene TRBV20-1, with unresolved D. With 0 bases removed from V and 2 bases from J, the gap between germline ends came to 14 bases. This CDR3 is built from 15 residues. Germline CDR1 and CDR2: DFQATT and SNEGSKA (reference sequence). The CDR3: CSARDLGLGTYEQYF. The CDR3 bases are TGCAGTGCTAGAGATTTGGGGTTAGGGACCTACGAGCAGTACTTC.

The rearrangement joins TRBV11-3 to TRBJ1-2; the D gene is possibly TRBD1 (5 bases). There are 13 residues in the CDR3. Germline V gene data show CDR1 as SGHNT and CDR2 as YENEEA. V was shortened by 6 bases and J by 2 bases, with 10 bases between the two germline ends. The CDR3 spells CASRPQVNYGYTF. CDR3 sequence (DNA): TGTGCCAGCAGACCACAGGTCAACTATGGCTACACCTTC.

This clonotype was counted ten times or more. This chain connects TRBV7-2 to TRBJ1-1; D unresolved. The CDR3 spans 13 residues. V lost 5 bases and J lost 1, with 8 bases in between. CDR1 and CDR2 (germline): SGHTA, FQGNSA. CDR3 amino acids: CASSRMKNTEAFF. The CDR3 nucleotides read TGTGCCAGCAGCCGTATGAAGAACACTGAAGCTTTCTTT.

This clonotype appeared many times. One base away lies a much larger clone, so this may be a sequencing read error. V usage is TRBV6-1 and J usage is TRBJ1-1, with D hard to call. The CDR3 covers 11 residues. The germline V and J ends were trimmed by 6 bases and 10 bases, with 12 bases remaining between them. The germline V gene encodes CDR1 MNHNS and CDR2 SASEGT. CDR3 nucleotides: TGTGCCAGCAGGGCAATGGGTGGAGCTTTCTTT. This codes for CASRAMGGAFF.

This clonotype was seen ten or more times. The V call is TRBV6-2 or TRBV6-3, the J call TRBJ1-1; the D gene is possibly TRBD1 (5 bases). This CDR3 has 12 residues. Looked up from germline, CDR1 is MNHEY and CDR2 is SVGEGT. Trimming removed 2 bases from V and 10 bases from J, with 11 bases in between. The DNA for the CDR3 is TGTGCCAGCAGTTACGAGGGGCGGGTAGCTTTCTTT. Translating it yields CASSYEGRVAFF.